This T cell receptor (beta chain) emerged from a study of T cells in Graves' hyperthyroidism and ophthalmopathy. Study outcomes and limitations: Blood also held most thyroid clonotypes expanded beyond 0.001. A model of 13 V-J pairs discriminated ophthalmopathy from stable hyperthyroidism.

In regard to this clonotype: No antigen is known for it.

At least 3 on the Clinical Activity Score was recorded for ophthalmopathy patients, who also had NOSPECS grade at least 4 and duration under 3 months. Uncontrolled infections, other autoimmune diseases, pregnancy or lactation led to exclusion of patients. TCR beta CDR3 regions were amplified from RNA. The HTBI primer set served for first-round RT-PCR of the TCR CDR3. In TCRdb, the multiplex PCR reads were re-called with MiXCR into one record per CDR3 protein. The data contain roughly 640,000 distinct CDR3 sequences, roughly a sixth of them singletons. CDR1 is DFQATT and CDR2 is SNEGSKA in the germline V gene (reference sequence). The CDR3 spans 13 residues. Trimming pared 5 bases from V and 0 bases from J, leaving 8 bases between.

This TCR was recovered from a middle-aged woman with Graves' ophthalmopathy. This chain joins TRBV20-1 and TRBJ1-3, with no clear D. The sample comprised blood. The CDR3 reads CSAYKSSGNTIYF. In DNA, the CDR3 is TGCAGTGCTTACAAGAGCTCTGGAAACACCATATATTTT.